This T cell receptor (beta chain) was documented in a study of control samples from healthy donors and cancer patients. The data were produced by immunoSEQ multiplex PCR, yet TCRdb's version contains in-frame clones alone and is incomplete. Of about 98,000 clones listed, 79% are singletons. V lost 3 bases and J 4 bases, leaving 13 bases between the germline ends. The germline V gene encodes CDR1 MNHNS and CDR2 SASEGT. This CDR3 has 15 amino acids. Sequencing used blood. This TCR derives from a woman aged 25 to 39 in good health. The chain links TRBV6-1 to TRBJ2-4; the D gene is possibly TRBD2 (7 bases). The CDR3 DNA reads TGTGCCAGCAGTGAGGGGGGGCTGGCAAAAAACATTCAGTACTTC. Translating gives CASSEGGLAKNIQYF.